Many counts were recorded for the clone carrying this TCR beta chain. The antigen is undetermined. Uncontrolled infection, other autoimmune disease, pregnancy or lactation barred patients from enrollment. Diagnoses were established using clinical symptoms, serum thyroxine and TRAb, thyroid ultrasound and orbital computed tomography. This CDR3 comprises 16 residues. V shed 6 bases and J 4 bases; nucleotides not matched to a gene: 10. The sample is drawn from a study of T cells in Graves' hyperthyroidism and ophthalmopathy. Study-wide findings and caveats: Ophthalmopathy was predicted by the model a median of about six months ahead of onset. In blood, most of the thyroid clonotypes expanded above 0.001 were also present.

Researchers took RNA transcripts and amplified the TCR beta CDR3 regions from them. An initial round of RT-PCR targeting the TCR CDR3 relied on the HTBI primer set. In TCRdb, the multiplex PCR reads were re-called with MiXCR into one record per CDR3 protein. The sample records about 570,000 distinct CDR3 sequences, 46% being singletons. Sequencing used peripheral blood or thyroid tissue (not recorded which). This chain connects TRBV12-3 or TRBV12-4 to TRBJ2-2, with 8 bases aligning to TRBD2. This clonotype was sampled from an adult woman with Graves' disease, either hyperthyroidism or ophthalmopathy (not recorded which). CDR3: CASRQRGLAGTGELFF. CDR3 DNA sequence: TGTGCCAGCAGACAAAGAGGACTAGCAGGCACCGGGGAGCTGTTTTTT.